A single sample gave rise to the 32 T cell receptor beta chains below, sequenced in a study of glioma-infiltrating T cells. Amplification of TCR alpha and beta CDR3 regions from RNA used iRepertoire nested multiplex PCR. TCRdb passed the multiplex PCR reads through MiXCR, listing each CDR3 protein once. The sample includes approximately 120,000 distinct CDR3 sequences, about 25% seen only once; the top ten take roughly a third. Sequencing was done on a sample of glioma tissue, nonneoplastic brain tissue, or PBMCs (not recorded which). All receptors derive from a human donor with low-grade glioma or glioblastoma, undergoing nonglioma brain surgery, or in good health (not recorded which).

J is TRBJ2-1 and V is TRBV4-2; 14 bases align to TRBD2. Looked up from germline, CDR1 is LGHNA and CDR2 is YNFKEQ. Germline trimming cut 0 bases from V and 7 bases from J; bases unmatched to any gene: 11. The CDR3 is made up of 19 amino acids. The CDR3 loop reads CASSQENLGTSGRRNEQFF. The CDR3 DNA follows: TGTGCCAGCAGCCAAGAAAATCTGGGGACTAGCGGGAGAAGAAATGAGCAGTTCTTC.

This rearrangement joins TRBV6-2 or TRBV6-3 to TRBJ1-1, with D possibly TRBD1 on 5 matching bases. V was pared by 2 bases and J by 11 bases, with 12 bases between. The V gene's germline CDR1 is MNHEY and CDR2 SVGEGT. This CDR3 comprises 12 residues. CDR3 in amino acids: CASSYRPGYAFF. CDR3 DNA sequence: TGTGCCAGCAGTTACAGGCCAGGGTATGCTTTCTTT.

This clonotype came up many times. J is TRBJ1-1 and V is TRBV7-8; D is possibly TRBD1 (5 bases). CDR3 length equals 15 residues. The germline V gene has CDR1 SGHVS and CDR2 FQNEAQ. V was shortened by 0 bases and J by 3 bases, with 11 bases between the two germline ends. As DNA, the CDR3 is TGTGCCAGCAGCTTAGCGGGGACCGAAGACACTGAAGCTTTCTTT. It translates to CASSLAGTEDTEAFF.

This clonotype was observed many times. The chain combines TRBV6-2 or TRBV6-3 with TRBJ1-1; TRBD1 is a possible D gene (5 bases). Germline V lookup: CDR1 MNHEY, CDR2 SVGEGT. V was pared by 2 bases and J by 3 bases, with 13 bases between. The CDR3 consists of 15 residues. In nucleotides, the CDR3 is TGTGCCAGCAGTTACCCCCTCGGCAGGGACACTGAAGCTTTCTTT. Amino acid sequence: CASSYPLGRDTEAFF.

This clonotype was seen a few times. As DNA, the CDR3 is TGTGCCAGCAGCTTGGCGGACAGGGCTGAAGCTTTCTTT. Amino acids: CASSLADRAEAFF. The V gene is TRBV5-4, the J gene TRBJ1-1; 8 nucleotides align to TRBD1. Germline-derived CDR1 and CDR2 are SGHNT and YYREEE (reference sequence). This CDR3 contains 13 residues. V dropped 0 bases and J dropped 6; count of bases not matched to a gene: 1. The full variable domain, in which reference TRBV5-4 and TRBJ1-1 provide the parts outside the CDR3, is ETGVTQSPTHLIKTRGQQVTLRCSSQSGHNTVSWYQQALGQGPQFIFQYYREEENGRGNFPPRFSGLQFPNYSSELNVNALELDDSALYLCASSLADRAEAFFGQGTRLTVV.

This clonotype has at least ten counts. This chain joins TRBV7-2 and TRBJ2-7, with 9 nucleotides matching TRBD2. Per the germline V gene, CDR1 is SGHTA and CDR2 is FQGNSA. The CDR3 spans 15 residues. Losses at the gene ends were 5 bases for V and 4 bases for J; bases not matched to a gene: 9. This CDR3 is CASSAGLASVYEQYF. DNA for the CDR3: TGTGCCAGCAGCGCGGGACTAGCTTCGGTGTACGAGCAGTACTTC.

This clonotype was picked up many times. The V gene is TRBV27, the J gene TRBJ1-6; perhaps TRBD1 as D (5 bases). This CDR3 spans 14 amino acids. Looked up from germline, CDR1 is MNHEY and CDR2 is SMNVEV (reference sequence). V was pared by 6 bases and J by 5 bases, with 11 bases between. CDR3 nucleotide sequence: TGTGCCAGCAGCCCCAGGGATAATAATTCACCCCTCCACTTT. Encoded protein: CASSPRDNNSPLHF.

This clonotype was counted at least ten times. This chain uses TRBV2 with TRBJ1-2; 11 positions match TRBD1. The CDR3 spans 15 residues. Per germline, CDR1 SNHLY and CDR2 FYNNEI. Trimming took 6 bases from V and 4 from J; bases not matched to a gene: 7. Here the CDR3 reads CASSQEGQGGYGYTF. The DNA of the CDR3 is TGTGCCAGCAGCCAAGAGGGACAGGGGGGCTATGGCTACACCTTC.

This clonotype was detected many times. CDR3 loop: CSAEGHNEQFF. The CDR3 DNA follows: TGCAGTGCGGAGGGTCACAATGAGCAGTTCTTC. The chain is built from TRBV20-1 and TRBJ2-1; the D gene is possibly TRBD2 (6 bases). Between the trimmed V and J ends, which lost 6 bases and 5 bases, there was a span of 8 bases. This CDR3 spans 11 amino acids. CDR1 and CDR2 from the germline V gene are DFQATT and SNEGSKA (reference sequence).

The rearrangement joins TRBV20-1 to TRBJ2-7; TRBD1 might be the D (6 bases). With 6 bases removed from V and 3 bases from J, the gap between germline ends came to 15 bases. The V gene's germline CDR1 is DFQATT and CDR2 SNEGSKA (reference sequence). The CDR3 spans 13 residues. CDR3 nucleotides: TGCAGTGCGATGGACAGTCTACGCTACGAGCAGTACTTC. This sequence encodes CSAMDSLRYEQYF.

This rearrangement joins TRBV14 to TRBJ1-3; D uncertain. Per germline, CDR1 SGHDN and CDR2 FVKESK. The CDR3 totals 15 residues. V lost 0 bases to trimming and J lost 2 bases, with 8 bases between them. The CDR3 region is CASSQDGTAGNTIYF. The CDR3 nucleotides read TGTGCCAGCAGCCAAGATGGTACAGCTGGAAACACCATATATTTT.

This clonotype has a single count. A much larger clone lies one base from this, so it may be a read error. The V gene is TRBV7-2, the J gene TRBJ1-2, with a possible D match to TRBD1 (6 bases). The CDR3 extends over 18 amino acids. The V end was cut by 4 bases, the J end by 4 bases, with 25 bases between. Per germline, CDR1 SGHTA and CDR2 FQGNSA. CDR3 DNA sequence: TGTGCCAGCAGCTCGATAACCGGGACAAGAACTTCTATCTATGGCTACACCTTC. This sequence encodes CASSSITGTRTSIYGYTF.

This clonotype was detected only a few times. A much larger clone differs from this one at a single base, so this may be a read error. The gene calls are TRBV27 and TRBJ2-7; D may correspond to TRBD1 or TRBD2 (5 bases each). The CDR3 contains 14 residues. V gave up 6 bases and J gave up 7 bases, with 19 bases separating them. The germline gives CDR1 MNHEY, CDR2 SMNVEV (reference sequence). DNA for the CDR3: TGTGCCAGCAGCCTGGGGACCAAGGGGAGAGAGCAGTACTTC. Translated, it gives CASSLGTKGREQYF.

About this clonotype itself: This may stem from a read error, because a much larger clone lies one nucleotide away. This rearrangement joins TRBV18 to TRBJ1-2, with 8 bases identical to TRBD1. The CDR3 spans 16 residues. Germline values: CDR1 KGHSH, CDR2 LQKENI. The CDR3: CASSPGGQATNYSYTF. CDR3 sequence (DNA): TGTGCCAGCTCACCCGGGGGACAGGCTACCAACTATAGCTACACCTTC.

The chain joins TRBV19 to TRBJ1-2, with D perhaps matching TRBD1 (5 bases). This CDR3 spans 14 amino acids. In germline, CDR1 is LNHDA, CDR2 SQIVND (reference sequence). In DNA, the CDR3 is TGTGTTAGTAGATACCCCCCAACGACAGATGGCTACACCTTC. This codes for CVSRYPPTTDGYTF.

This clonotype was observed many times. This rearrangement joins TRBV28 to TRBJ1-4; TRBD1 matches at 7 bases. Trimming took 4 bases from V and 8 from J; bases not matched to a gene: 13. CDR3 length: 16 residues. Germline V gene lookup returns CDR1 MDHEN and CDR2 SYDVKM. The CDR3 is CASSSPVGTVREKLFF. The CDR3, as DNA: TGTGCCAGCAGTTCCCCGGTCGGGACAGTTCGGGAAAAACTGTTTTTT.

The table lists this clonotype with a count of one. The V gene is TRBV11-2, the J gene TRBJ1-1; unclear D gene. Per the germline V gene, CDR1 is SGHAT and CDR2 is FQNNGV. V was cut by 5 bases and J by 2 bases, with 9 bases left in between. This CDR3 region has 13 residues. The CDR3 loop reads CASSADINTEAFF. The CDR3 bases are TGTGCCAGCAGCGCAGATATAAACACTGAAGCTTTCTTT.

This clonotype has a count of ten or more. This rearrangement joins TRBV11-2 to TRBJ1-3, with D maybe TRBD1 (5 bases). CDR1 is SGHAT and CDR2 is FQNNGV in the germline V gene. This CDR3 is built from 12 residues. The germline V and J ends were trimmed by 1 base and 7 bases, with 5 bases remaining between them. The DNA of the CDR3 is TGTGCCAGCAGCTTAGGGGGGAACACCATATATTTT. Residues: CASSLGGNTIYF.

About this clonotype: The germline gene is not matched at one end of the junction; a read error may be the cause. The CDR3 protein is CSSAGASYNEQFF. CDR3 DNA: TGTTCCAGTGCAGGGGCCTCCTACAATGAGCAGTTCTTC. The chain carries TRBV6-6 and TRBJ2-1; a weak D match, TRBD1 (6 bases). CDR1 MNHNY and CDR2 SVGAGI come from the germline V gene (reference sequence). The CDR3 totals 13 residues.

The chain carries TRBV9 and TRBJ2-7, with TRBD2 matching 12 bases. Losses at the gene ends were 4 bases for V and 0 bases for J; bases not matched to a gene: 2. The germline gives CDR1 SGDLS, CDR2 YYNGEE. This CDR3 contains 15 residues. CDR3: CASSTSGGSSYEQYF. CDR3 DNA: TGTGCCAGCAGCACTAGCGGGGGGAGCTCCTACGAGCAGTACTTC.

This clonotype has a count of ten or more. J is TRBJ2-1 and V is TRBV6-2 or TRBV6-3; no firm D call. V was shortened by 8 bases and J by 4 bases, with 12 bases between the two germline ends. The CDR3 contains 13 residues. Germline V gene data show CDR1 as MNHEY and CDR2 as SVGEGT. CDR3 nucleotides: TGTGCCAGCGGGCTAAATGTGTACAATGAGCAGTTCTTC. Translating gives CASGLNVYNEQFF.

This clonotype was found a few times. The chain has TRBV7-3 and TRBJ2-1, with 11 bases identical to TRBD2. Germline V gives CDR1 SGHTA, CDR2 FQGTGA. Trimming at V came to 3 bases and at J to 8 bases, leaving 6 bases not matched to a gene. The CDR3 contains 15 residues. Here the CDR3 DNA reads TGTGCCAGCAGCTTTAGCGGGGGGGCCTGGGATGAGCAGTTCTTC. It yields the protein CASSFSGGAWDEQFF.

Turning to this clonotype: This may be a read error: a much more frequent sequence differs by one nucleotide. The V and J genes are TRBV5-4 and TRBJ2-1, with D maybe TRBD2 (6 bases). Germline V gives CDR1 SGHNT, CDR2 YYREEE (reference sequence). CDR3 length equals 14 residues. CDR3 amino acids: CASSPEAGYNEQLF. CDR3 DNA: TGTGCCAGCAGCCCCGAGGCGGGATACAATGAGCAGCTCTTC. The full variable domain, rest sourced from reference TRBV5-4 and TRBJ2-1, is ETGVTQSPTHLIKTRGQQVTLRCSSQSGHNTVSWYQQALGQGPQFIFQYYREEENGRGNFPPRFSGLQFPNYSSELNVNALELDDSALYLCASSPEAGYNEQLFGPGTRLTVL.

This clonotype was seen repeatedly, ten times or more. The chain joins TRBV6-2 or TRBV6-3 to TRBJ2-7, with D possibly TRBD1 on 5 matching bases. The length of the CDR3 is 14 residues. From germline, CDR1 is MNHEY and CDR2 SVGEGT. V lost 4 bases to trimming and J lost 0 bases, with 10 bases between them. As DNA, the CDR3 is TGTGCCAGCAGTTGGGGCGTAGCCTCCTACGAGCAGTACTTC. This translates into CASSWGVASYEQYF.

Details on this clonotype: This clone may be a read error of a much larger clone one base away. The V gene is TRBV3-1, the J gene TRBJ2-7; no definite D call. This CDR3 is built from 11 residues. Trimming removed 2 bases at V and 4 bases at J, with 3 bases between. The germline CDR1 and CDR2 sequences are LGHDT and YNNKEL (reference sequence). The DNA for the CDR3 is TGTGCCAGCAGCCAACAATACGAGCAGTACTTC. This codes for CASSQQYEQYF.

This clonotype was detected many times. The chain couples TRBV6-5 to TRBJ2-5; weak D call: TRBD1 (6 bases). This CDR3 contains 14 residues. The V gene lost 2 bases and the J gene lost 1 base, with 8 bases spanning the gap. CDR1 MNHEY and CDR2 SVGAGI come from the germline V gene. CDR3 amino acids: CASSYQGFQETQYF. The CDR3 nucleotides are TGTGCCAGCAGTTACCAGGGGTTCCAAGAGACCCAGTACTTC.

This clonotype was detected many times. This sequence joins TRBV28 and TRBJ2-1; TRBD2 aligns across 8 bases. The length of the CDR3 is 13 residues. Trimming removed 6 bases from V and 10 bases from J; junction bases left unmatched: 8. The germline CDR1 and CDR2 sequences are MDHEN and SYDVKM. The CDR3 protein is CASSWGREDEQFF. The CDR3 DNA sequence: TGTGCCAGCAGCTGGGGGCGGGAGGACGAGCAGTTCTTC. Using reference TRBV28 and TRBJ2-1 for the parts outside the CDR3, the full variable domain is DVKVTQSSRYLVKRTGEKVFLECVQDMDHENMFWYRQDPGLGLRLIYFSYDVKMKEKGDIPEGYSVSREKKERFSLILESASTNQTSMYLCASSWGREDEQFFGPGTRLTVL.

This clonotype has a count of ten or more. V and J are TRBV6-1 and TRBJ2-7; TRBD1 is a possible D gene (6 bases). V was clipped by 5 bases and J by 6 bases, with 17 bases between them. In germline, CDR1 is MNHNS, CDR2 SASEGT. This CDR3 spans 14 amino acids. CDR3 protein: CASSSGVSWSEQYF. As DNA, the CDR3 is TGTGCCAGCAGTTCAGGGGTCTCCTGGTCCGAGCAGTACTTC.

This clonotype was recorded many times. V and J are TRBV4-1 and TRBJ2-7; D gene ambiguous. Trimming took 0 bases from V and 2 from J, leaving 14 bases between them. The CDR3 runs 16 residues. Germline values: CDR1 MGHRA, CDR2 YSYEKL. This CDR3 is CASSQDIGSPAYEQYF. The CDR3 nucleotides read TGCGCCAGCAGCCAAGATATAGGAAGTCCGGCCTACGAGCAGTACTTC.

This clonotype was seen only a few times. The CDR3 reads CASSLGIWTSTDTQYF. For the CDR3, the DNA is TGCGCCAGCAGCTTGGGAATCTGGACTAGCACAGATACGCAGTATTTT. The chain recombines TRBV5-1 with TRBJ2-3, with D tentatively TRBD2 (5 bases). This CDR3 spans 16 amino acids. The V end was cut by 0 bases, the J end by 0 bases, with 11 bases between. Germline-derived CDR1 and CDR2 are SGHRS and YFSETQ. The variable domain in full, with the rest retrieved from reference TRBV5-1 and TRBJ2-3, is KAGVTQTPRYLIKTRGQQVTLSCSPISGHRSVSWYQQTPGQGLQFLFEYFSETQRNKGNFPGRFSGRQFSNSRSEMNVSTLELGDSALYLCASSLGIWTSTDTQYFGPGTRLTVL.

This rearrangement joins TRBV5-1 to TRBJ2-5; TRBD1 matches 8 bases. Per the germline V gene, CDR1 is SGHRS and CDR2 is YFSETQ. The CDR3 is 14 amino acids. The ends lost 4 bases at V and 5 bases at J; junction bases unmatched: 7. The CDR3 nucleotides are TGCGCCAGCAGCCTGACAGGGGCGAGCGAGACCCAGTACTTC. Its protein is CASSLTGASETQYF.

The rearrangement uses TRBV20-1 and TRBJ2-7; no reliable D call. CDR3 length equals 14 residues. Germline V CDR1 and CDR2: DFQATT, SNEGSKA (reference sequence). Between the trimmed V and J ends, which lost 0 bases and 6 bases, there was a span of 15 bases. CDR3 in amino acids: CSARDRTRTLEQYF. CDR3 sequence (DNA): TGCAGTGCTAGAGACAGAACTCGAACTCTCGAGCAGTACTTC.